The 12 T cell receptor beta chains reported below all come from one sample, sequenced in a study of vaccination and CD4 T cells after COVID-19. Indicated treatment: roughly 10-day PBMC culture with coronavirus spike peptide pools or control peptides (ViraFEST assay). At the Johns Hopkins FTIC core, DNA taken from cultured CD4+ T cells was sequenced by way of the Oncomine TCR Beta short-read assay. TCRdb recomputed calls from the PCR reads with MiXCR, one row per CDR3 protein. The table shows fewer than 13,000 distinct CDR3 sequences, with over 55% occurring only once. Antigens of these TCRs are unknown. Material: CD4+ T cells from blood, cultured in vitro. All receptors come from a human donor who had recovered from COVID-19.

The V call is TRBV30, the J call TRBJ1-2; D gene unclear. Deletions cut 4 bases from V and 4 bases from J, with 7 bases between. The CDR3 covers 11 residues. Germline V CDR1 and CDR2: GTSNPN, SVGIG (reference sequence). CDR3 amino acids: CAWTDSYGYTF. The CDR3 nucleotides are TGTGCCTGGACGGATTCCTATGGCTACACCTTC.

The chain is built from TRBV6-1 and TRBJ1-4; TRBD1 is a possible D gene (5 bases). The CDR3 runs 14 residues. In germline, CDR1 is MNHNS, CDR2 SASEGT. Deletions cut 5 bases from V and 3 bases from J, with 10 bases between. In DNA form, the CDR3 reads TGTGCCAGCAGTCCCGGGGGGGCTAATGAAAAACTGTTTTTT. This sequence encodes CASSPGGANEKLFF.

This clonotype was observed a handful of times. The chain recombines TRBV19 with TRBJ1-5, with D perhaps matching TRBD1 (5 bases). This CDR3 region has 17 residues. CDR1 and CDR2 from the germline V gene are LNHDA and SQIVND (reference sequence). The V end lost 3 bases, the J end lost 4 bases, and 19 bases lay between the germline ends. CDR3 coding DNA: TGTGCCAGTAGTATGCGGGGAAGAGGGGATCGAAATCAGCCCCAGCATTTT. Translation gives CASSMRGRGDRNQPQHF.

J is TRBJ1-1 and V is TRBV6-4, with a possible D match to TRBD1 (5 bases). The CDR3 consists of 14 residues. Trimming left V 3 bases short and J 2 bases short, with 10 bases between. Germline assignment: CDR1 MRHNA and CDR2 SNTAGT. CDR3 DNA: TGTGCCAGCAGTGAGGAGCAGGGAAACACTGAAGCTTTCTTT. Translated: CASSEEQGNTEAFF.

This clonotype was detected only a few times. The CDR3 reads CASSLWGTASNTQYF. The CDR3 region has the DNA TGCGCCAGCAGCTTGTGGGGGACTGCATCGAATACGCAGTATTTT. The chain carries TRBV5-1 and TRBJ2-3, with a weak D call TRBD2 (6 bases). In germline, CDR1 is SGHRS, CDR2 YFSETQ. With 1 base removed from V and 7 bases from J, the gap between germline ends came to 16 bases. The CDR3 is made up of 15 amino acids.

The CDR3 is CASSRSASGNTIYF. CDR3 DNA: TGTGCCAGCAGTAGGAGTGCTTCTGGAAACACCATATATTTT. This chain joins TRBV6-1 and TRBJ1-3, with D unclear. This CDR3 spans 14 amino acids. Germline V gene data show CDR1 as MNHNS and CDR2 as SASEGT. With 5 bases removed from V and 1 base from J, the gap between germline ends came to 9 bases.

This clonotype came up a few times. The chain is built from TRBV19 and TRBJ1-6; D is perhaps TRBD1 (5 bases). CDR1 is LNHDA, CDR2 SQIVND, per germline (reference sequence). V shed 4 bases and J shed 5 bases, with 18 bases lying between them. The CDR3 is made up of 17 amino acids. The CDR3 loop is CASSSPYRGVHNSPLHF. The DNA for the CDR3 is TGTGCCAGTAGTAGCCCGTATCGGGGGGTCCATAATTCACCCCTCCACTTT.

This clonotype came up a few times. The rearrangement uses TRBV20-1 and TRBJ1-5, with D perhaps TRBD1 (5 bases). The CDR3 covers 13 residues. Germline V gene data show CDR1 as DFQATT and CDR2 as SNEGSKA (reference sequence). Trimming shortened V by 2 bases and J by 3 bases, and 8 bases separated the two germline ends. The CDR3 region is CSARQGTNQPQHF. The CDR3 bases are TGCAGTGCTAGACAGGGTACCAATCAGCCCCAGCATTTT.

The gene calls are TRBV30 and TRBJ1-4; D perhaps matches TRBD1 (6 bases). From germline, CDR1 is GTSNPN and CDR2 SVGIG (reference sequence). The CDR3 extends over 13 amino acids. Trimming shortened V by 0 bases and J by 6 bases, and 8 bases separated the two germline ends. The chain's CDR3 is CAWSVQGYEKLFF. The CDR3 nucleotides are TGTGCCTGGAGTGTACAGGGTTATGAAAAACTGTTTTTT. Filled out from reference TRBV30 and TRBJ1-4, the complete variable domain reads SQTIHQWPATLVQPVGSPLSLECTVEGTSNPNLYWYRQAAGRGLQLLFYSVGIGQISSEVPQNLSASRPQDRQFILSSKKLLLSDSGFYLCAWSVQGYEKLFFGSGTQLSVL.

The chain has TRBV6-1 and TRBJ1-2, with 10 bases identical to TRBD1. J gave up 4 bases and V 5 bases, and 7 bases lay outside the gene matches. Germline lookup yields CDR1 MNHNS and CDR2 SASEGT. The CDR3 length is 15 residues. CDR3 coding DNA: TGTGCCAGCAGTCCGTGGACAGGGGGAGGCTATGGCTACACCTTC. It is translated as CASSPWTGGGYGYTF.

The chain employs TRBV24-1 and TRBJ2-1; the match to TRBD2 covers 14 bases. The V gene end was trimmed by 4 bases and the J gene end by 6 bases; junction bases not matched to a gene: 10. This CDR3 region has 18 residues. Germline lookup yields CDR1 KGHDR and CDR2 SFDVKD. The DNA of the CDR3 is TGTGCCACCAGTGACTCTGGGACTAGCGGGGGCTGGAGCAATGAGCAGTTCTTC. Translating gives CATSDSGTSGGWSNEQFF.

As concerns this clonotype: A read error may account for a junction end that differs from germline. The V gene is TRBV7-7, the J gene TRBJ2-5; D unclear. This CDR3 contains 14 residues. CDR1 and CDR2 from the germline V gene are SSHAT and FNYEAQ (reference sequence). The CDR3 spells CASSYGPNRETQYF. In nucleotides, the CDR3 is TGTGCTAGCAGCTACGGGCCCAACAGAGAGACCCAGTACTTC.